The 8 T cell receptor beta chains below all came from one sample that was sequenced in a study of shared clonotypes between healthy human individuals. The method was immunoSEQ multiplex PCR; TCRdb's version includes in-frame clones alone and lacks a portion of them. The sample contains approximately 2,300,000 clones, under 95% of which appear only once. Sequencing input: naive CD4+ T cells from PBMCs. Subset in this sample: CD45RA+ positively selected. These receptors came from a man aged 18 to 29 in good health. Some clones in this sample may be carry-over from other donors' samples.

The DNA of the CDR3 is TGTGCCAGTAGTTGGGGCGGGACACGCACAGATACGCAGTATTTT. Translating gives CASSWGGTRTDTQYF. This chain connects TRBV19 to TRBJ2-3, with D possibly called TRBD1 or TRBD2 (6 bases each). Per the germline V gene, CDR1 is LNHDA and CDR2 is SQIVND (reference sequence). The CDR3 extends over 15 amino acids. Trimming took off 5 bases at V and 1 base at J, with 13 bases between the two ends.

V and J are TRBV10-3 and TRBJ2-4; D uncertain. The CDR3 runs 13 residues. CDR1 and CDR2 from the germline V gene are ENHRY and SYGVKD. The V end lost 6 bases, the J end lost 8 bases, and 14 bases lay between the germline ends. The CDR3 coding sequence is TGTGCCATCAGCATGTCCGATAGGGACATTCAGTACTTC. Amino acids: CAISMSDRDIQYF.

J is TRBJ2-5 and V is TRBV15; 12 bases map to TRBD2. There are 18 residues in the CDR3. Germline loops: CDR1 LNHNV, CDR2 YYDKDF (reference sequence). J lost 0 bases, V lost 2 bases, and 7 bases had no gene match. CDR3 DNA sequence: TGTGCCACCAGCAGACTCCTAGCGGGAGGGCCTAACCAAGAGACCCAGTACTTC. Residues: CATSRLLAGGPNQETQYF.

The chain carries TRBV10-3 and TRBJ2-7; possible D gene TRBD2, 6 bases. CDR3 length equals 12 residues. With 3 bases removed from V and 9 bases from J, the gap between germline ends came to 12 bases. Germline values: CDR1 ENHRY, CDR2 SYGVKD. DNA for the CDR3: TGTGCCATCAGTGATGGCAGGCGGGGGCAGTACTTC. Translated: CAISDGRRGQYF.

CDR3 coding DNA: TGTGCTAGTGGGTCGAGCGGCAGCACAGATACGCAGTATTTT. It is translated as CASGSSGSTDTQYF. The genes are TRBV12-5 and TRBJ2-3, with TRBD2 as a possible D gene (5 bases). CDR3 size: 14 residues. The germline gives CDR1 LGHNT, CDR2 FRNRAP. V was clipped by 6 bases and J by 0 bases, with 10 bases between them.

This chain joins TRBV7-2 and TRBJ1-3; the D is unclear. Germline values: CDR1 SGHTA, CDR2 FQGNSA. V was trimmed by 4 bases and J by 3 bases, leaving 10 bases between them. The CDR3 runs 14 residues. The CDR3: CASSSRRFGNTIYF. The CDR3 region has the DNA TGTGCCAGCAGCTCCCGCCGTTTTGGAAACACCATATATTTT. The full variable domain, in which reference TRBV7-2 and TRBJ1-3 provide the parts outside the CDR3, is GAGVSQSPSNKVTEKGKDVELRCDPISGHTALYWYRQSLGQGLEFLIYFQGNSAPDKSGLPSDRFSAERTGGSVSTLTIQRTQQEDSAVYLCASSSRRFGNTIYFGEGSWLTVV.

On this clone itself: The identical CDR3 is also encoded by other nucleotide sequences in the sample. The genes are TRBV6-5 and TRBJ1-1; the match to TRBD1 covers 10 bases. The V segment lost 0 bases and the J segment 5 bases; nucleotides outside the gene matches: 3. CDR3 length: 15 residues. Germline CDR1 MNHEY, CDR2 SVGAGI. The CDR3 nucleotides read TGTGCCAGCAGTTACTCTGGACAGGGGGTAACTGAAGCTTTCTTT. The encoded protein is CASSYSGQGVTEAFF.

This chain connects TRBV5-1 to TRBJ2-5; 14 bases agree with TRBD2. There are 14 residues in the CDR3. CDR1 is SGHRS, CDR2 YFSETQ, per germline. J gave up 3 bases and V 5 bases, and 0 bases lay outside the gene matches. CDR3 coding DNA: TGCGCCAGCAGGACTAGCGGGAGGGAAGAGACCCAGTACTTC. It translates to CASRTSGREETQYF.